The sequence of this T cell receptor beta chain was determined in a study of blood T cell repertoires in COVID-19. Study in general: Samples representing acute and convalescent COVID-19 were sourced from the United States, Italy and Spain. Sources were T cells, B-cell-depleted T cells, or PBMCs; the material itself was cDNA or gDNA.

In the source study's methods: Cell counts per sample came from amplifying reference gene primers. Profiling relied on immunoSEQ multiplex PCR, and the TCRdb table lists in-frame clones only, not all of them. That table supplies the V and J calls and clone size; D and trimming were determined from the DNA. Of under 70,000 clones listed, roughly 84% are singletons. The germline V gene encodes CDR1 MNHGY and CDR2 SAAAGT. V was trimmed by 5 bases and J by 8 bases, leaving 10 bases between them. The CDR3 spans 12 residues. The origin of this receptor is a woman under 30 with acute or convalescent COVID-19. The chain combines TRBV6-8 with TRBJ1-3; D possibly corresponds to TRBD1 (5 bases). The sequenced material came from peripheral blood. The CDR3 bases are TGTGCCAGCAGTACGTGGGGGGACACCATATATTTT. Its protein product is CASSTWGDTIYF.